This record looks at one TCR beta chain sequence and its context. Its matching antigen is unknown. Time point meaning: 2014-2015 season, pre-vaccination. Before and after seasonal inactivated influenza vaccination, adults gave blood for sorting CD4 subsets for sequencing. No donor had influenza vaccine in the prior 6 months; all lived in the community. The data were obtained in a study of follicular helper T cells after annual influenza vaccination. Overall study results and limits: Each annual vaccination recalled recurring oligoclonal ICOS+CD38+ cTfh clonotypes.

This CDR3 comprises 13 residues. Germline CDR1 reads WSHSY; CDR2 reads SAAADI. V was pared by 8 bases and J by 1 base, with 11 bases between. Here immunoSEQ multiplex PCR was the method, and the copy in TCRdb shows in-frame clones only, minus some. The data hold approximately 30,000 clones, with about 82% observed a single time. The sample consisted of CXCR5+ CD38- circulating T follicular helper cells from blood, taken on the day of influenza vaccination. As to subset: circulating Tfh, non-naive CD4+CXCR5+PD-1+ (ICOS+CD38+ or ICOS-CD38-). V usage is TRBV10-2 and J usage is TRBJ1-1, with a possible D match to TRBD1 (5 bases). The clonotype comes from an adult who received the influenza vaccine. CDR3 sequence reads: CASFNQGNTEAFF. For the CDR3, the DNA is TGCGCCAGCTTTAATCAGGGGAACACTGAAGCTTTCTTT.